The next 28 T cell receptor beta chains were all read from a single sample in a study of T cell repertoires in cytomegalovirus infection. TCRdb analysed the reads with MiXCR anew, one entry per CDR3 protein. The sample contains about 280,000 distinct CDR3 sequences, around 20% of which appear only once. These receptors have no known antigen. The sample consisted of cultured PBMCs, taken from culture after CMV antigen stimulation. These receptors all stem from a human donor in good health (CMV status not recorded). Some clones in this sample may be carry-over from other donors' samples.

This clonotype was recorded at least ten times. The CDR3 coding sequence is TGTGCCAGCAGCTTGGCCGAGGGATCTCAGCCCCAGCATTTT. Protein product: CASSLAEGSQPQHF. The chain combines TRBV7-6 with TRBJ1-5; D is unresolved. The CDR3 runs 14 residues. V gave up 3 bases and J gave up 6 bases, with 12 bases separating them. Germline CDR1 reads SGHVS; CDR2 reads FNYEAQ.

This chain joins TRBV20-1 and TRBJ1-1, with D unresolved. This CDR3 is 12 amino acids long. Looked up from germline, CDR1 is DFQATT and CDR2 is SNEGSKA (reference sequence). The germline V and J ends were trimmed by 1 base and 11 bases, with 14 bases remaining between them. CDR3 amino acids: CSARVTAYGAFF. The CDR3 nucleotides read TGCAGTGCTAGAGTCACAGCCTACGGGGCTTTCTTT.

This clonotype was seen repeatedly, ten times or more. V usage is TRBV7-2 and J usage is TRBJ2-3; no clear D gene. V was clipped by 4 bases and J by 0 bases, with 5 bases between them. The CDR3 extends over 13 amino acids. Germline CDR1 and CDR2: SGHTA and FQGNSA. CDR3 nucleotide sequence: TGTGCCAGCAGCTACTCTAGCACAGATACGCAGTATTTT. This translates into CASSYSSTDTQYF.

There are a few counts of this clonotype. CDR3 nucleotides: TGTGCCAGCAGCTTAGGCTTTGGGACTAGCGGAGCCAGCTCCTACGAGCAGTACGTC. It codes for CASSLGFGTSGASSYEQYV. This chain uses TRBV7-9 with TRBJ2-7; 11 bases match TRBD2. The germline CDR1 and CDR2 sequences are SEHNR and FQNEAQ (reference sequence). V was pared by 1 base and J by 0 bases, with 11 bases of the junction left unmatched. The CDR3 has 19 amino acids.

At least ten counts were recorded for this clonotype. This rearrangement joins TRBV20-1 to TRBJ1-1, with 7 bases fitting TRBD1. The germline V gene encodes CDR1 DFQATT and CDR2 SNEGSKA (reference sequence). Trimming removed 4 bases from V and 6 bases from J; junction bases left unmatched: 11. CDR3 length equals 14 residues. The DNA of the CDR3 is TGCAGTGCTAAGACCGGGACAGAGCCAGCTGAAGCTTTCTTT. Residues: CSAKTGTEPAEAFF.

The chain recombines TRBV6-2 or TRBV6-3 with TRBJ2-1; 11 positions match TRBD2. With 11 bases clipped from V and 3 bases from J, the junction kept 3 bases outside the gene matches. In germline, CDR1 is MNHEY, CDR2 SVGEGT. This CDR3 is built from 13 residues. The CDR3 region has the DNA TGTGCCGGGACTAGCGGCCTCTACAATGAGCAGTTCTTC. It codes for CAGTSGLYNEQFF.

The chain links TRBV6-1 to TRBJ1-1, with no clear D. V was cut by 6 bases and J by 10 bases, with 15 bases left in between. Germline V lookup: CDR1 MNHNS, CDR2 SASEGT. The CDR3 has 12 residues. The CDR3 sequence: CASRNTQFGAFF. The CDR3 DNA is TGTGCCAGCAGGAACACCCAGTTTGGAGCTTTCTTT.

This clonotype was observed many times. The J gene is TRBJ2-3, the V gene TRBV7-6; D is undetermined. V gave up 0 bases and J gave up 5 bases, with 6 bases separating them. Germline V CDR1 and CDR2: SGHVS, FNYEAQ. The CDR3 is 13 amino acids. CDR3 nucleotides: TGTGCCAGCAGCTTAGCGACCGGAGATACGCAGTATTTT. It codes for CASSLATGDTQYF. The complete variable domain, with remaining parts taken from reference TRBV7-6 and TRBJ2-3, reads GAGVSQSPRYKVTKRGQDVALRCDPISGHVSLYWYRQALGQGPEFLTYFNYEAQQDKSGLPNDRFSAERPEGSISTLTIQRTEQRDSAMYRCASSLATGDTQYFGPGTRLTVL.

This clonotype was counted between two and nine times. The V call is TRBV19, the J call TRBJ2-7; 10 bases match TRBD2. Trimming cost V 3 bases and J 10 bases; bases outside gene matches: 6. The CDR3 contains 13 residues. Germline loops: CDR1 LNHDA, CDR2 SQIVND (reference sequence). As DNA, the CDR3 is TGTGCCAGTAGTATTGGACTAGCGGATCCCCAGTACGTC. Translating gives CASSIGLADPQYV.

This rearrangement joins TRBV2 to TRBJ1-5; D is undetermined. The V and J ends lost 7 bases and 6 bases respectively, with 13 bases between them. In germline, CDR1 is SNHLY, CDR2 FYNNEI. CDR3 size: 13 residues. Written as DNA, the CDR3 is TGTGCCAGCACCTCCTTCATGGGTCAGCCCCAGCATTTT. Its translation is CASTSFMGQPQHF. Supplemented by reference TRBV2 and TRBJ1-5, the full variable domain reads EPEVTQTPSHQVTQMGQEVILRCVPISNHLYFYWYRQILGQKVEFLVSFYNNEISEKSEIFDDQFSVERPDGSNFTLKIRSTKLEDSAMYFCASTSFMGQPQHFGDGTRLSIL.

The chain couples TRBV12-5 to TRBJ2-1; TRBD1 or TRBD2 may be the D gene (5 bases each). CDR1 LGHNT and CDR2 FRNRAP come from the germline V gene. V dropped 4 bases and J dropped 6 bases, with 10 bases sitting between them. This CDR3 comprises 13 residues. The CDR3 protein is CASGSTGLNEQFF. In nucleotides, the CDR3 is TGTGCTAGTGGTTCCACAGGACTCAATGAGCAGTTCTTC.

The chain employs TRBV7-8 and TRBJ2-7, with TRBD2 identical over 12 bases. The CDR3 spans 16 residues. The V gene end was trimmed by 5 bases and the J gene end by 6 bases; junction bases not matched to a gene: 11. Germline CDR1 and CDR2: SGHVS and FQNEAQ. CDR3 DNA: TGTGCCAGCAGCCCGAGACTAGCGGGAGACTACATCGAGCAGTACTTC. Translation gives CASSPRLAGDYIEQYF. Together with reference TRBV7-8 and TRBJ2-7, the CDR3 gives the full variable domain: GAGVSQSPRYKVAKRGQDVALRCDPISGHVSLFWYQQALGQGPEFLTYFQNEAQLDKSGLPSDRFFAERPEGSVSTLKIQRTQQEDSAVYLCASSPRLAGDYIEQYFGPGTRLTVT.

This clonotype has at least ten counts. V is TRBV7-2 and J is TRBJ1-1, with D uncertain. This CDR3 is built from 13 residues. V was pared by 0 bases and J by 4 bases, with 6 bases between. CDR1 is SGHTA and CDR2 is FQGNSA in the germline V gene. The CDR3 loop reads CASSLAFGTEAFF. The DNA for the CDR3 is TGTGCCAGCAGCTTAGCGTTCGGCACTGAAGCTTTCTTT.

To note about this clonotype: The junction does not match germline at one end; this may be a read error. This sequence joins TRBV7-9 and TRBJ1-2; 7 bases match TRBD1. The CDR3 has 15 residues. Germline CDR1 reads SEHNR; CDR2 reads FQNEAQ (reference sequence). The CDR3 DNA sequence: TGTGCCAGCAGTTTAGTGACCGGGACAGAGTATGGCTACACCTTC. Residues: CASSLVTGTEYGYTF.

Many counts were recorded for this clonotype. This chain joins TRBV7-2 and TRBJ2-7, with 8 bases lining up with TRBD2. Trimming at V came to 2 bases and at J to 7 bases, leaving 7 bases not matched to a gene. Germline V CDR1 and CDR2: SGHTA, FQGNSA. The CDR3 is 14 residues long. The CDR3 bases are TGTGCCAGCAGCTTATCAGCGGGAGAGGTTGAGCAGTACTTC. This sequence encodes CASSLSAGEVEQYF.

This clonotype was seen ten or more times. The CDR3 DNA reads TGTGCCAGCAGCTTAAATCGGACTAGCACAGATACGCAGTATTTT. It yields the protein CASSLNRTSTDTQYF. The chain recombines TRBV11-3 with TRBJ2-3; maybe TRBD2 (5 bases). The V end was cut by 2 bases, the J end by 0 bases, with 9 bases between. CDR1 is SGHNT and CDR2 is YENEEA in the germline V gene. The length of the CDR3 is 15 residues.

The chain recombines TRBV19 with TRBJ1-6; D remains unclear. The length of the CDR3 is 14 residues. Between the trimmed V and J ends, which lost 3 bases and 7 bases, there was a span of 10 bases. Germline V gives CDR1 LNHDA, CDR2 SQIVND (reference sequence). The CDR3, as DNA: TGTGCCAGTAGTATCGGGGTGGAGAATTCACCCCTCCACTTT. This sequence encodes CASSIGVENSPLHF. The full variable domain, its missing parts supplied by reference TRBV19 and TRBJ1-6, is DGGITQSPKYLFRKEGQNVTLSCEQNLNHDAMYWYRQDPGQGLRLIYYSQIVNDFQKGDIAEGYSVSREKKESFPLTVTSAQKNPTAFYLCASSIGVENSPLHFGNGTRLTVT.

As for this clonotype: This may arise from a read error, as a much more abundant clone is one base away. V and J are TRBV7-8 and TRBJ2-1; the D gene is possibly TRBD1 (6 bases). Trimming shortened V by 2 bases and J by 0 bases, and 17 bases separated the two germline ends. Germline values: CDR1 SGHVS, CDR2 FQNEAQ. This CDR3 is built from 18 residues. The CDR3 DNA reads TGTGCCAGCAGCTTAAGAAGGGGGACGGGAAGCTCCTACAATGAGCAGTTCTTC. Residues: CASSLRRGTGSSYNEQFF. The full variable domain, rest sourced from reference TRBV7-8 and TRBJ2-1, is GAGVSQSPRYKVAKRGQDVALRCDPISGHVSLFWYQQALGQGPEFLTYFQNEAQLDKSGLPSDRFFAERPEGSVSTLKIQRTQQEDSAVYLCASSLRRGTGSSYNEQFFGPGTRLTVL.

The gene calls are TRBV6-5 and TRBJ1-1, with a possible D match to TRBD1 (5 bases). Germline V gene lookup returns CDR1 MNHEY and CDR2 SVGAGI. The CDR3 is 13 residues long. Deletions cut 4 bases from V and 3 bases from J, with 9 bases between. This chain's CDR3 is CASSFWGDTEAFF. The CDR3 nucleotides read TGTGCCAGCAGTTTTTGGGGGGACACTGAAGCTTTCTTT.

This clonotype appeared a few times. Here the CDR3 DNA reads TGTGCCAGCAGCCCTCCGGCGGAAAACACCGGGGAGCTGTTTTTT. It codes for CASSPPAENTGELFF. The V call is TRBV14, the J call TRBJ2-2; D is undetermined. Germline CDR1 and CDR2: SGHDN and FVKESK. The V end lost 4 bases, the J end lost 2 bases, and 11 bases lay between the germline ends. This CDR3 contains 15 residues. The entire variable domain, with the rest obtained from reference TRBV14 and TRBJ2-2, is as follows: EAGVTQFPSHSVIEKGQTVTLRCDPISGHDNLYWYRRVMGKEIKFLLHFVKESKQDESGMPNNRFLAERTGGTYSTLKVQPAELEDSGVYFCASSPPAENTGELFFGEGSRLTVL.

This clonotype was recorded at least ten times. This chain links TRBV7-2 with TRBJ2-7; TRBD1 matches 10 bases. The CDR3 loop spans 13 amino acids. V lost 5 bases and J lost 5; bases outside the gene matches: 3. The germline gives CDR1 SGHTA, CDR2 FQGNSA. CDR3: CASSTTGGNEQYV. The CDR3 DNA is TGTGCCAGCAGCACGACAGGGGGCAACGAGCAGTACGTC.

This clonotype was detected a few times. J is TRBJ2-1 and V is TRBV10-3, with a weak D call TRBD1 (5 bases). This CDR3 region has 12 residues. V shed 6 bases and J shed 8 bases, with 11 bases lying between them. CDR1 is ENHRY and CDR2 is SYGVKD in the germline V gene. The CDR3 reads CAIRDSNYEQFF. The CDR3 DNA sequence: TGTGCCATCAGAGACAGTAACTATGAGCAGTTCTTC.

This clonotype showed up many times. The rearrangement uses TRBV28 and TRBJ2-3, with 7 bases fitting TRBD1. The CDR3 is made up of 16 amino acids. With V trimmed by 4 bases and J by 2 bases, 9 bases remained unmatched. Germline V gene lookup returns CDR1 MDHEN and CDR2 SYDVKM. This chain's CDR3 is CASSSDRTGYTDTQYF. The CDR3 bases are TGTGCCAGCAGTTCCGACCGGACAGGCTACACAGATACGCAGTATTTT. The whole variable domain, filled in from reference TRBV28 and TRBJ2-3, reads DVKVTQSSRYLVKRTGEKVFLECVQDMDHENMFWYRQDPGLGLRLIYFSYDVKMKEKGDIPEGYSVSREKKERFSLILESASTNQTSMYLCASSSDRTGYTDTQYFGPGTRLTVL.

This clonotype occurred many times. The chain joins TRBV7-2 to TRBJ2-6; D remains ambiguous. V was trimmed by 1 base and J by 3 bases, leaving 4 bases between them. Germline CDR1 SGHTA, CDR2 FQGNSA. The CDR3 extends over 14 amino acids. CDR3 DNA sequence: TGTGCCAGCAGCTTAGACGGTGGGGCCAACGTCCTGACTTTC. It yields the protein CASSLDGGANVLTF.

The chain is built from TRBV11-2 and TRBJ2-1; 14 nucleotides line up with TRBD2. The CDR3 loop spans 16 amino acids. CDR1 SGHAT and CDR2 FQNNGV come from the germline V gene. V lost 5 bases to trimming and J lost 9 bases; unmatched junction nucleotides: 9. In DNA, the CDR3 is TGTGCCAGCAGCCGAAGGGGACTAGCGGGAGTTGGTGAGCAGTTCTTC. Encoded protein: CASSRRGLAGVGEQFF. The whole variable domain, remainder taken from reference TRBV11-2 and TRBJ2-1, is EAGVAQSPRYKIIEKRQSVAFWCNPISGHATLYWYQQILGQGPKLLIQFQNNGVVDDSQLPKDRFSAERLKGVDSTLKIQPAKLEDSAVYLCASSRRGLAGVGEQFFGPGTRLTVL.

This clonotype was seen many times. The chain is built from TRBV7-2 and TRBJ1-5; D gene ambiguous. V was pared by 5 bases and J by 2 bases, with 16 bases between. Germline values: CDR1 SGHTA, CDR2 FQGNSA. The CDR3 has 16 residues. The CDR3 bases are TGTGCCAGCAGCGTTTCCAGGTGGTCGGGCAATCAGCCCCAGCATTTT. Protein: CASSVSRWSGNQPQHF.

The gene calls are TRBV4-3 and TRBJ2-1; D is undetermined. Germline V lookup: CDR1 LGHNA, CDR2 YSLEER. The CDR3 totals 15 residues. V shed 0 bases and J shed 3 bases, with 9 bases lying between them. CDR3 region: CASSQEDSSYNEQFF. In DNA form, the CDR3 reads TGCGCCAGCAGCCAAGAAGATAGCAGCTACAATGAGCAGTTCTTC.

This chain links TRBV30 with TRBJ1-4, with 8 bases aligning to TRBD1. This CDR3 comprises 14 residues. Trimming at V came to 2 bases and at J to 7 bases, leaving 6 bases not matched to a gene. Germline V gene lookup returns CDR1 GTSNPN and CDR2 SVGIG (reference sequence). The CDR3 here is CAWSPGQGSEKLFF. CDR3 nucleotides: TGTGCCTGGAGTCCCGGACAGGGAAGTGAAAAACTGTTTTTT.